This T cell receptor (beta chain) was profiled in a study of CD8 T cells in Susac syndrome. Study-wide findings and caveats: Susac CD8+ cells expanded clonally the most in TEMRA cells and in active patients.

Reverse transcription of 0.5 to 1 ug RNA was performed with random hexamers. TCRdb called the immunoSEQ multiplex PCR reads again in MiXCR, with one record for every CDR3 protein. The repertoire has 80,000 or so distinct CDR3 sequences, roughly 94% of them found once; the top ten carry roughly 0.5%. Concerning this clonotype itself: The antigen is unknown.

The clonotype comes from a human donor with Susac syndrome. Material: CD8+ T cells from PBMCs.

CDR3 region: CAISDPGTGEETQYF. CDR3 DNA sequence: TGTGCCATCAGTGACCCCGGGACAGGGGAGGAGACCCAGTACTTC. The rearrangement uses TRBV10-3 and TRBJ2-5, with TRBD1 matching 10 bases. This CDR3 contains 15 residues. The trim removed 3 bases at V and 5 bases at J, leaving 6 bases unmatched. Germline loops: CDR1 ENHRY, CDR2 SYGVKD.